These T cell receptor beta chains were read from a single sample in a study of blood T cell repertoires in COVID-19. The protocol was immunoSEQ multiplex PCR, while the TCRdb copy is restricted to in-frame clones and leaves out a portion. The table lists a few hundred thousand clones, approximately 83% of them singletons. Sequencing was carried out using PBMCs or T cells enriched from blood (not recorded which). The receptors derive from a woman between 45 and 60 years old who had recovered from COVID-19. The CDR3 runs from the conserved cysteine through the conserved F or W. D genes are given only for firm matches. The size of a clone is reported for some rows only, either as once, few or many, or as a class for expanded clones.

TRBJ2-1,.,.,TRBV10-3,TGTGCCATCAGTGAGTCGATGTTCAGGGCAGCTGCTTCCTACAATGAGCAGTTCTTC,CAISESMFRAAASYNEQFF
TRBJ1-2,.,.,TRBV28,TGTGCCAGCAGCTCCGACCAGGGTTTTGGCTACACCTTC,CASSSDQGFGYTF
TRBJ1-5,.,TRBD1,TRBV3-1/TRBV3-2,TGTGCCAGCAGCCAAGATAGTCGGACAGGGGGCCTACGGAACCAGCCCCAGCATTTT,CASSQDSRTGGLRNQPQHF
TRBJ2-7,few,TRBD2,TRBV3-1/TRBV3-2,TGTGCCAGCAGCCGCGACGGGAGGGCCTACGAGCAGTACTTC,CASSRDGRAYEQYF
TRBJ1-3,.,.,TRBV28,TGTGCCAGCAGTTTTCGGGGAACTGGAAACACCATATATTTT,CASSFRGTGNTIYF
TRBJ2-1,.,TRBD2,TRBV4-2,TGTGCCAGCAGCCCAGCCTACGGGACTAGCGGAGTAGAGCAGTTCTTC,CASSPAYGTSGVEQFF
TRBJ1-3,few,TRBD1,TRBV5-1,TGCGCCAGCAGCGACTCAGGGGGCGGAAACACCATATATTTT,CASSDSGGGNTIYF
TRBJ2-1,.,.,TRBV28,TGTGCCAGCAGTCTTTCTGGGGGCGCCTACAATGAGCAGTTCTTC,CASSLSGGAYNEQFF
TRBJ1-2,.,TRBD1,TRBV5-4,TGTGCCAGCAGCCGGGACAGTATCTTCTATGGCTACACCTTC,CASSRDSIFYGYTF
TRBJ1-5,.,TRBD1,TRBV5-1,TGCGCCAGCAGCTTGGAAGGGGGCCAGCCCCAGCATTTT,CASSLEGGQPQHF
TRBJ1-5,.,.,TRBV11-3,TGTGCCAGCAGCTTAGTCACAGGAGATCAGCCCCAGCATTTT,CASSLVTGDQPQHF
TRBJ2-3,.,.,TRBV4-1,TGCGCCAGCAGCCAAGTCGGGGGCACAGATACGCAGTATTTT,CASSQVGGTDTQYF
TRBJ2-3,.,TRBD2,TRBV15,TGTGCCACCAGCAGAGATCGGGCAACTAGCGGAAGCACAGATACGCAGTATTTT,CATSRDRATSGSTDTQYF
TRBJ2-1,.,TRBD2,TRBV5-1,TGCGCCAGCAAACCCGGACTAGCGGGAGCCAATGAGCAGTTCTTC,CASKPGLAGANEQFF
TRBJ2-6,.,.,TRBV5-1,TGCGCCAGCAGCTTGGTAGGGGGTGAAGTCCTGACTTTC,CASSLVGGEVLTF
TRBJ2-3,.,TRBD1,TRBV5-4,TGTGCCAGCAGCGAACCACAGGGGGCATATACGCAGTATTTT,CASSEPQGAYTQYF
TRBJ2-3,.,TRBD1,TRBV19,TGTGCCAGTACCCCGAGACAGGGTTTGGCAGATACGCAGTATTTT,CASTPRQGLADTQYF
TRBJ2-3,.,.,TRBV27,TGTGCCAGCAGTTTATCTGGCTGGAGCACAGATACGCAGTATTTT,CASSLSGWSTDTQYF
TRBJ1-2,.,.,TRBV5-1,TGCGCCAGCGCTAAAACACCCTCCGGGGGGTCGGGGGGCTACACCTTC,CASAKTPSGGSGGYTF
TRBJ1-4,.,.,TRBV5-1,TGCGCCAGCAGCGCGCGCGAGGGAAGGGTTGAAAAACTGTTTTTT,CASSAREGRVEKLFF
TRBJ2-4,.,TRBD2,TRBV14,TGTGCCAGCAGCCAAGGACTAGCGCCTAGTCATAACATTCAGTACTTC,CASSQGLAPSHNIQYF
TRBJ1-2,.,TRBD1,TRBV19,TGTGCCAGTAGTATGGGACAGCTCATCAGCTATGGCTACACCTTC,CASSMGQLISYGYTF
TRBJ1-5,.,TRBD1,TRBV6-5,TGTGCCAGCAGATTGGGACAGTTTAGCAATCAGCCCCAGCATTTT,CASRLGQFSNQPQHF
TRBJ2-1,.,TRBD2,TRBV6-2/TRBV6-3,TGTGCCAGCAGTTACTTAGCGGGAGAGATGAGGTCCTACAATGAGCAGTTCTTC,CASSYLAGEMRSYNEQFF
TRBJ1-3,.,.,TRBV28,TGTGCCAGCAGTTTTTACAACCGCTTCTCTGGAAACACCATATATTTT,CASSFYNRFSGNTIYF
TRBJ1-2,.,.,TRBV3-1/TRBV3-2,TGTGCCAGCAGCCAAGATGGCGGGTCCTATGGCTACACCTTC,CASSQDGGSYGYTF
TRBJ2-7,.,TRBD2,TRBV27,TGTGCCAGCGGGAAAGGGGGACTAGCCTTTGTTAGCTCCTACGAGCAGTACTTC,CASGKGGLAFVSSYEQYF
TRBJ1-2,.,TRBD1,TRBV6-5,TGTGCCAGCAGGATCGGGACAGGGGTTAACTATGGCTACACCTTC,CASRIGTGVNYGYTF
TRBJ2-1,once,TRBD1,TRBV15,TGTGCCACCAGCCGACAGGGGAATGAGCAGTTCTTC,CATSRQGNEQFF
TRBJ1-2,.,.,TRBV5-6,TGTGCCAGCAGCTTCCTTGCAGGGGACTATGGCTACACCTTC,CASSFLAGDYGYTF
TRBJ2-2,.,TRBD2,TRBV5-1,TGCGCCAGCAGCTATGGAGGACTAGCGGGAGGTGGCACCGGGGAGCTGTTTTTT,CASSYGGLAGGGTGELFF
TRBJ2-7,.,.,TRBV11-2,TGTGCCAGCAGCTTAGATCGCGAGCAGTACTTC,CASSLDREQYF
TRBJ2-3,once,.,TRBV7-6,TGTGCCAGCAGCTTAGTTCGGTGGGGCAGGGGAAGCACAGATACGCAGTATTTT,CASSLVRWGRGSTDTQYF
TRBJ1-5,.,.,TRBV11-2,TGTGCCAGCAGCTTAGGGCAGGGCAGCAATCAGCCCCAGCATTTT,CASSLGQGSNQPQHF
TRBJ2-7,.,TRBD1,TRBV7-8,TGTGCCAGCAGCGATACAGGGGGGCCCTACGAGCAGTACTTC,CASSDTGGPYEQYF
TRBJ2-4,.,TRBD1,TRBV5-1,TGCGCCAGCAGCTCTGGCGCCGGGACAGGGGAAAACATTCAGTACTTC,CASSSGAGTGENIQYF
TRBJ1-1,.,.,TRBV27,TGTGCCAGCAGTACCCCAAACAGGGCGGATGAAGCTTTCTTT,CASSTPNRADEAFF
TRBJ1-3,.,TRBD1,TRBV5-6,TGTGCCAGCAGCTTGGAACAGGGGGCGAGTGGAAACACCATATATTTT,CASSLEQGASGNTIYF
TRBJ1-5,.,.,TRBV28,TGTGCCAGCAGTTACTCGACCGTCGGGCAGCCCCAGCATTTT,CASSYSTVGQPQHF
TRBJ1-5,.,TRBD1,TRBV28,TGTGCCAGCAGTTTATACACAGGGGGCGGACAGCCCCAGCATTTT,CASSLYTGGGQPQHF
TRBJ1-3,.,.,TRBV5-1,TGCGCCAGCAGCCCGTCAGGAAGCTCTGGAAACACCATATATTTT,CASSPSGSSGNTIYF
TRBJ1-3,once,.,TRBV20-1,TGCAGTGCTAGTCCACAGATATTTGGAAACACCATATATTTT,CSASPQIFGNTIYF
TRBJ2-5,few,TRBD2,TRBV27,TGTGCCAGCAGTTGCCTAGCGGGGGGTGCAGAGACCCAGTACTTC,CASSCLAGGAETQYF
TRBJ1-5,.,TRBD1,TRBV4-2,TGTGCCAGCAGCCACCTACCCGGGACAGGGACCGATCAGCCCCAGCATTTT,CASSHLPGTGTDQPQHF